This record covers a single T cell receptor beta chain. Its target is not known. CDR3 length equals 15 residues. V lost 5 bases to trimming and J lost 5 bases, with 16 bases between them. The germline CDR1 and CDR2 sequences are SGHTA and FQGNSA. This entry belongs to a study of siplizumab effects on memory and regulatory T cells. Each sample contributed 85,000 to 100,000 TCR templates to the assay. The table came from immunoSEQ multiplex PCR; TCRdb's copy has only in-frame clones and leaves some out. The sample records some 100,000 clones, just over 90% being singletons. Study-wide results and limits: Proliferating siplizumab-culture Tregs lacked confirmation of suppressive function.

Source material: Tregs sorted from blood. This TCR derives from a human donor in good health. The V call is TRBV7-2, the J call TRBJ1-5; possible D gene TRBD1, 6 bases. The CDR3 protein is CASSPEGGPHQPQHF. DNA for the CDR3: TGTGCCAGCAGCCCCGAGGGGGGGCCCCATCAGCCCCAGCATTTT.